The present T cell receptor beta chain was sequenced within a study of cytomegalovirus exposure and HLA in healthy donors. Study observations and caveats: Judged likely to be a sequencing artifact was a cluster of highly shared sequence variants. The study designated about 180 TCR beta chains cytomegalovirus-associated. The study assumed roughly uniform donor sequencing depth for presence/absence analyses.

These donors, healthy bone marrow donors, were studied. For this clone: Its antigen is undetermined.

Vbeta (60) and Jbeta (13) primers were used in the PCR. This table comes from immunoSEQ multiplex PCR, and its TCRdb copy is limited to in-frame clones, with some not included. The data contain about 140,000 clones, approximately 84% of them singletons. The TCR was taken from a woman aged 60-75 years in good health and CMV-seropositive. The source material was PBMCs.

This CDR3 is CASSLGTEGDYGYTF. CDR3 in DNA: TGTGCCAGCAGTCTAGGGACCGAGGGGGACTATGGCTACACCTTC. The chain is built from TRBV27 and TRBJ1-2, with a tentative D call TRBD1 (6 bases). The CDR3 is made up of 15 amino acids. CDR1 is MNHEY and CDR2 is SMNVEV in the germline V gene (reference sequence). V gave up 5 bases and J gave up 3 bases, with 16 bases separating them.